One T cell receptor beta chain is described in this entry. In the original processing: By means of reference gene primer amplification, nucleated cell counts were estimated. Libraries were prepared by immunoSEQ multiplex PCR; TCRdb keeps only in-frame clonotypes and omits some of them. V and J calls and clone size follow that table, whereas D and trimming were derived from the DNA. The data show about 220,000 clones, 80% seen once. This sample is part of a study of blood T cell repertoires in COVID-19. The overall study: COVID-19 samples collected from the United States, Italy and Spain covered acute and convalescent phases. T cells, B-cell-depleted T cells, or PBMCs supplied cDNA or gDNA.

With 6 bases removed from V and 4 bases from J, the gap between germline ends came to 16 bases. The CDR3 runs 14 residues. The germline CDR1 and CDR2 sequences are SGHRS and YFSETQ. The sequenced sample was peripheral blood. This chain uses TRBV5-1 with TRBJ1-1; no reliable D call. The clonotype originates from a woman aged 70-85 years with acute or convalescent COVID-19. The CDR3 region has the DNA TGCGCCAGCACCGAAACAGTACAAACCACTGAAGCTTTCTTT. Protein: CASTETVQTTEAFF. The full variable domain, its missing parts supplied by reference TRBV5-1 and TRBJ1-1, is KAGVTQTPRYLIKTRGQQVTLSCSPISGHRSVSWYQQTPGQGLQFLFEYFSETQRNKGNFPGRFSGRQFSNSRSEMNVSTLELGDSALYLCASTETVQTTEAFFGQGTRLTVV.